This TCR beta chain was sequenced for a study of Graves' ophthalmopathy and Graves' hyperthyroidism. The V and J ends lost 5 bases and 2 bases respectively, with 12 bases between them. Germline assignment: CDR1 SGHTA and CDR2 FQGNSA. CDR3 length: 14 amino acids. Study conclusions and caveats: The majority of expanded thyroid clonotypes above 0.001 frequency also occurred in blood.

This clonotype has only a few counts. Its antigen is not known. The TCR beta CDR3 regions underwent amplification from RNA transcripts. An initial RT-PCR round employing HTBI primers preceded a second-round multiplex PCR. TCRdb redid the calling of the multiplex PCR reads with MiXCR, one entry per CDR3 protein. The table shows almost 750,000 distinct CDR3 sequences, with 40% occurring only once. The specimen sequenced was peripheral blood. The sequence derives from an adult man with Graves' ophthalmopathy. The chain joins TRBV7-2 to TRBJ1-2, with D possibly TRBD1 on 6 matching bases. The CDR3 region is CASSHRDKNYGYTF. Written as DNA, the CDR3 is TGTGCCAGCAGCCACCGGGACAAGAACTATGGCTACACCTTC.